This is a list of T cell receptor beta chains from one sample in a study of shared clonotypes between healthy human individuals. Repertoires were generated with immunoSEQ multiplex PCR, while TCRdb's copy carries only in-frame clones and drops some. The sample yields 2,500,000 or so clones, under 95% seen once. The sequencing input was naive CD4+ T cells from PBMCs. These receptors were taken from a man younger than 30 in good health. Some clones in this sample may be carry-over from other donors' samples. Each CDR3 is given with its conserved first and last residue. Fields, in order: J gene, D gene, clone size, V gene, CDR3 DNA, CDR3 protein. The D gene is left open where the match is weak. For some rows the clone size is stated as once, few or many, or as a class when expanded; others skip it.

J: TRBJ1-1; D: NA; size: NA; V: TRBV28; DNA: TGTGCCAGCAGAATCATGGGTACTGAAGCTTTCTTT; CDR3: CASRIMGTEAFF
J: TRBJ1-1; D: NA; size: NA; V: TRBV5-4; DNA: TGTGCCAGCAGCCTTCAGCAGGGATTGGGGACTGAAGCTTTCTTT; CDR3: CASSLQQGLGTEAFF
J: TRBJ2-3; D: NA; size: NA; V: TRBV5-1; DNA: TGCGCCAGCGGAGAAGATACGCAGTATTTT; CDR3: CASGEDTQYF
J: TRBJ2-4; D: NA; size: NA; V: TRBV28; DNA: TGTGCCAGCAGATTCGTGTCAGGCGTCCCTCCATACATTCAGTACTTC; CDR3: CASRFVSGVPPYIQYF
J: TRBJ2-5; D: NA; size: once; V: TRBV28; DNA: TGTGCCAGTTCAGAGGGGGGCGCCAAAGAGACCCAGTACTTC; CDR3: CASSEGGAKETQYF
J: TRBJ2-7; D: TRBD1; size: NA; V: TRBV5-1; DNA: TGCGCCAGCAGCGTGACCCCAGGACAGGGGGCGCTTGAGCAGTACTTC; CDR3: CASSVTPGQGALEQYF
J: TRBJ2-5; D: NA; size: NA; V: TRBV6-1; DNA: TGTGCCAGCGGGAGTCCAGAGACCCAGTACTTC; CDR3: CASGSPETQYF
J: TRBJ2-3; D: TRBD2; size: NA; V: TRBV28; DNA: TGTGCCAGCTCACTAGCGGAAGATACGCAGTATTTT; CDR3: CASSLAEDTQYF
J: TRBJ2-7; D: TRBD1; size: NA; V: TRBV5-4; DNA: TGTGCCAGCAGGAGACAGGGGGCCTACGAGCAGTACTTC; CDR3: CASRRQGAYEQYF
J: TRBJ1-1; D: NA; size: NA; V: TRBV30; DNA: TGTGCCTGGAGTGTACTAACGAACACTGAAGCTTTCTTT; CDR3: CAWSVLTNTEAFF
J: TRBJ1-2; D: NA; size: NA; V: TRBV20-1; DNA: TGCAGTGCCAACAACTATGGCTACACCTTC; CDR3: CSANNYGYTF
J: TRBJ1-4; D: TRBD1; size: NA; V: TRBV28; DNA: TGTGCCATACAGGGGGCGGCAACTAATGAAAAACTGTTTTTT; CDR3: CAIQGAATNEKLFF
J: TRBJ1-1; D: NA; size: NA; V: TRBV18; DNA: TGTGCCAGCTCACTCCTTGGGGTTCGAACAGGGAGTAACACTGAAGCTTTCTTT; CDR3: CASSLLGVRTGSNTEAFF
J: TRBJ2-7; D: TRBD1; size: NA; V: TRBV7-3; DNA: TGTGCCAGCAGCTTTTCCGACAGGGCCAAGCAGTACTTC; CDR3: CASSFSDRAKQYF
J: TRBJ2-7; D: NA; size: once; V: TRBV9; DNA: TGTGCCAGCAGCGTAGTAGGCAGCTCCTACGAGCAGTACTTC; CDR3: CASSVVGSSYEQYF
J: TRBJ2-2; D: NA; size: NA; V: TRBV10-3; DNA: TGTGCCACCAGGCCTCACCAGGGGCCGAACACCGGGGAGCTGTTTTTT; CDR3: CATRPHQGPNTGELFF
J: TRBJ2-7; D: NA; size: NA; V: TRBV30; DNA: TGTGCCTGGAGTCCGTGGCAGGGAGTATCCTACGAGCAGTACTTC; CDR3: CAWSPWQGVSYEQYF
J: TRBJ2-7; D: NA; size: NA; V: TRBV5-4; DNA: TGTGCCAGCAGCTTGGATTCCCGACGCGAGCAGTACTTC; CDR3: CASSLDSRREQYF
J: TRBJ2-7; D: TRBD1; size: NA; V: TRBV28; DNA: TGTGCCAGCAGTCGACAGACAGGGCGCGGGTTTTACGAGCAGTACTTC; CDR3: CASSRQTGRGFYEQYF
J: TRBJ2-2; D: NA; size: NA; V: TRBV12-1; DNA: TGTGCCAGCAGCTTTGCGCTAGCGGGAGGTCCCGGGGAGCTGTTTTTT; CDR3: CASSFALAGGPGELFF
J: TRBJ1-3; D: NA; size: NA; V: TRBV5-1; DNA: TGCGCCAGCAGCCCGGAGGGGGGAAACACCATATATTTT; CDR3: CASSPEGGNTIYF
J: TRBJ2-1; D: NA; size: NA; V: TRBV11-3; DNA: TGTGCCAGCAGCTCACCTGGGTCAAGCTCCTACAATGAGCAGTTCTTC; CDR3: CASSSPGSSSYNEQFF
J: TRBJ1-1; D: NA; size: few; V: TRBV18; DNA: TGTGCCAGCTCACCTTTACGGATGAACACTGAAGCTTTCTTT; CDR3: CASSPLRMNTEAFF
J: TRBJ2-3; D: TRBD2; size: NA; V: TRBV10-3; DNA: TGTGCCATCAGCTCCGGACTAGCGGGGACAGATACGCAGTATTTT; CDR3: CAISSGLAGTDTQYF